The T cell receptor beta chain under discussion was sequenced for a study of blood T cells in healthy people across ages. Regarding the study as a whole: The recorded TCR beta diversity per million T cells decreased in a roughly linear manner with age.

The CDR3 contains 15 residues. Germline lookup yields CDR1 SGHTA and CDR2 FQGNSA. V was cut by 2 bases and J by 6 bases, with 14 bases left in between. Only a few counts were recorded for this clonotype. Antigen specificity is unknown. With a J-beta primer mix and a sample-barcoded 5' primer, a second PCR ran about 7 to 12 cycles. Every molecule of cDNA carried a tag from a template-switch adaptor with 12 random nucleotides. TCRdb fed the 5' RACE reads into MiXCR, producing one record per CDR3 protein. The table lists more than 1.4 million distinct CDR3 sequences, 40% to 50% of them singletons. The gene calls are TRBV7-2 and TRBJ2-1, with D hard to call. Specimen: blood. The sequence was obtained from a woman younger than 30 in good health. This CDR3 reads CASSLTRQWGNEQFF. As DNA, the CDR3 is TGTGCCAGCAGCTTAACTCGCCAGTGGGGCAATGAGCAGTTCTTC. The variable domain in full, completed from reference TRBV7-2 and TRBJ2-1, reads GAGVSQSPSNKVTEKGKDVELRCDPISGHTALYWYRQSLGQGLEFLIYFQGNSAPDKSGLPSDRFSAERTGGSVSTLTIQRTQQEDSAVYLCASSLTRQWGNEQFFGPGTRLTVL.